This T cell receptor (beta chain) was found in a study of vaccination and CD4 T cells after COVID-19. About the research overall: Six males and four females, two Hispanic, made up the convalescents. The stimulating agents, overlapping spike peptides, came from SARS-CoV-2, HCoV-NL63, HCoV-OC43 and HCoV-229E.

The V gene lost 2 bases and the J gene lost 7 bases, with 9 bases spanning the gap. CDR3 length equals 13 residues. The sample holds one count of this clonotype. Its antigen is unknown. Treatment in this sample: roughly nine-day PBMC culture with coronavirus spike peptide pools or control peptides (ViraFEST assay). The collection of CD4+ T cells from the unexposed donor took place before the COVID-19 pandemic (2011-2018). The Oncomine TCR Beta short-read assay sequenced DNA from cultured CD4+ T cells. CD4+ T cells were cultured, and genomic DNA was extracted from them. TCRdb fed the PCR reads into MiXCR, producing one record per CDR3 protein. The table has several thousand distinct CDR3 sequences, about 70% seen once.

Sample: CD4+ T cells from blood, cultured in vitro. The receptor's source is a human donor in good health. This chain connects TRBV12-3 or TRBV12-4 to TRBJ2-1; D is undetermined. CDR3 DNA: TGTGCCAGCAGTTTAATGATCGGGAATGAGCAGTTCTTC. Its protein product is CASSLMIGNEQFF.